One sample yielded the 11 T cell receptor beta chains listed below, sequenced in a study of CD8 T cells in Susac syndrome. After extraction with the RNeasy kit, roughly 0.45 to 1 ug of the RNA was reverse transcribed using random hexamers. TCRdb itself ran the immunoSEQ multiplex PCR reads through MiXCR, one entry per CDR3 protein. The sample lists 140,000 to 150,000 distinct CDR3 sequences, 85% to 95% seen once, with over 0.1% in the top ten. The sample was CD4+ T cells from PBMCs. These receptors originate from a human donor with multiple sclerosis.

The sample holds one count of this clonotype. V usage is TRBV6-5 and J usage is TRBJ2-7, with D uncertain. Germline CDR1 reads MNHEY; CDR2 reads SVGAGI. The ends were cut back, 2 bases at V and 3 bases at J, with 8 bases in the middle. The CDR3 runs 13 residues. DNA of the CDR3: TGTGCCAGCAGTTACGGTGGCAGCTACGAGCAGTACTTC. Translating gives CASSYGGSYEQYF.

V and J are TRBV28 and TRBJ2-7; either TRBD1 or TRBD2 may supply D (6 bases each). Trimming left V 2 bases short and J 3 bases short, with 11 bases between. Looked up from germline, CDR1 is MDHEN and CDR2 is SYDVKM. This CDR3 region has 14 residues. CDR3 coding DNA: TGTGCCAGCAGTTTACCCGGGGGCTTCTACGAGCAGTACTTC. Its protein product is CASSLPGGFYEQYF.

This clonotype has a single count. The chain has TRBV7-9 and TRBJ2-1; 7 nucleotides line up with TRBD2. The CDR3 sequence is 12 residues long. Germline trimming cut 7 bases from V and 5 bases from J; bases unmatched to any gene: 2. From germline, CDR1 is SEHNR and CDR2 FQNEAQ (reference sequence). CDR3 sequence (DNA): TGTGCCAGCAAGGGGACTAACAATGAGCAGTTCTTC. This encodes CASKGTNNEQFF.

This sequence joins TRBV15 and TRBJ2-3; TRBD1 aligns across 8 bases. Germline assignment: CDR1 LNHNV and CDR2 YYDKDF (reference sequence). The CDR3 loop spans 16 amino acids. With V trimmed by 0 bases and J by 3 bases, 5 bases remained unmatched. DNA for the CDR3: TGTGCCACCAGCAGAGACCGGACAGGGAGAACAGATACGCAGTATTTT. It translates to CATSRDRTGRTDTQYF.

This chain's CDR3 is CASSPFTGGGTEAFF. The DNA of the CDR3 is TGTGCCAGCAGCCCTTTTACAGGGGGAGGTACTGAAGCTTTCTTT. V usage is TRBV3-1 and J usage is TRBJ1-1, with TRBD1 identical over 8 bases. Germline V gene sequence: CDR1 LGHDT, CDR2 YNNKEL (reference sequence). This CDR3 region has 15 residues. Trimming cost V 4 bases and J 5 bases; bases outside gene matches: 9.

The chain is built from TRBV28 and TRBJ1-2; 10 bases line up with TRBD1. Germline V gives CDR1 MDHEN, CDR2 SYDVKM. V trimming: 5 bases; J trimming: 0 bases; junction bases outside the gene matches: 12. The CDR3 sequence is 18 residues long. The CDR3 sequence is CASSRPRTGGFPNYGYTF. CDR3 nucleotides: TGTGCCAGCAGTCGTCCGAGGACAGGGGGGTTCCCTAACTATGGCTACACCTTC.

The V and J genes are TRBV4-1 and TRBJ1-2; 9 nucleotides match TRBD1. The CDR3 length is 18 residues. Looked up from germline, CDR1 is MGHRA and CDR2 is YSYEKL. After removal of 0 bases from V and 0 bases from J, the junction contained 8 bases not matched to a gene. The CDR3 sequence is CASSQDGQGLGANYGYTF. CDR3 sequence (DNA): TGCGCCAGCAGCCAAGACGGACAGGGGTTAGGAGCTAACTATGGCTACACCTTC.

This chain uses TRBV20-1 with TRBJ2-7; TRBD2 agrees at 7 bases. CDR3 length equals 15 residues. V was pared by 5 bases and J by 2 bases, with 12 bases of the junction left unmatched. Germline CDR1 is DFQATT and CDR2 is SNEGSKA (reference sequence). The CDR3 sequence is CSAHWGGGAPYEQYF. CDR3 nucleotides: TGCAGTGCTCACTGGGGGGGAGGGGCCCCCTACGAGCAGTACTTC.

The chain combines TRBV6-1 with TRBJ2-7; possibly TRBD2 for D (6 bases). The ends were cut back, 5 bases at V and 0 bases at J, with 20 bases in the middle. The CDR3 covers 17 residues. Germline CDR1 reads MNHNS; CDR2 reads SASEGT. CDR3 residues: CASSKAGLNTNSYEQYF. CDR3 nucleotides: TGTGCCAGCAGTAAGGCAGGACTAAACACAAACTCCTACGAGCAGTACTTC.

This chain connects TRBV3-1 to TRBJ1-2; no clear D gene. The CDR3 consists of 14 residues. The germline V gene has CDR1 LGHDT and CDR2 YNNKEL (reference sequence). V was trimmed by 3 bases and J by 3 bases, leaving 11 bases between them. The CDR3 DNA reads as TGTGCCAGCAGCCATGAGGGTATCCACTATGGCTACACCTTC. It encodes CASSHEGIHYGYTF.

As regards this clonotype: The junction departs from germline at one end; a sequencing error may be responsible. The chain has TRBV13 and TRBJ2-2; D is possibly TRBD1 (5 bases). Germline-derived CDR1 and CDR2 are PRHDT and FYEKMQ (reference sequence). The CDR3 has 12 amino acids. The CDR3 here is CASSVGVGELFF. The DNA of the CDR3 is TGTGCCAGCAGCGTAGGGGTCGGGGAGCTGTTTTTT.